One TCR beta chain is described in this entry. Antigen: not known. 13 Jbeta primers and 60 Vbeta primers were used for the PCR. The assay was immunoSEQ multiplex PCR, and TCRdb's table has in-frame clones only and misses some. The sample carries about 120,000 clones, around two thirds recorded once. The sample is drawn from a study of cytomegalovirus exposure and HLA in healthy donors. V was clipped by 1 base and J by 13 bases, with 18 bases between them. The length of the CDR3 is 14 residues. Germline CDR1 and CDR2: SGHVS and FQNEAQ. Study results and limitations: Per a later analysis, HLA-associated TCR beta chains showed more clonal expansion than other, equally common TCR beta chains.

The TCR was taken from a woman between 40 and 50 years old in good health and CMV-seropositive. The chain recombines TRBV7-8 with TRBJ2-3; D possibly corresponds to TRBD2 (6 bases). Sequences were obtained from PBMCs. CDR3 in amino acids: CASSLGGTPYPKYF. DNA for the CDR3: TGTGCCAGCAGCTTAGGGGGGACTCCCTATCCAAAGTATTTT.